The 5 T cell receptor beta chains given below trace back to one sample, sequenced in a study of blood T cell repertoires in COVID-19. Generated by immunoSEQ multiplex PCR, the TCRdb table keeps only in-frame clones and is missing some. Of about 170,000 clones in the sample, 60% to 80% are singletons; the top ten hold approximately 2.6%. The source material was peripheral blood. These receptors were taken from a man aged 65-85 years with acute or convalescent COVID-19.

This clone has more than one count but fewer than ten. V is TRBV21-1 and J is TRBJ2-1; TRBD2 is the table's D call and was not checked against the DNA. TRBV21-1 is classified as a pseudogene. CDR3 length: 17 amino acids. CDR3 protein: CASSKKKRGSSYNEQFF. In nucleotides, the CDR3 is TGTGCCAGCAGCAAGAAGAAGCGGGGGAGCTCCTACAATGAGCAGTTCTTC.

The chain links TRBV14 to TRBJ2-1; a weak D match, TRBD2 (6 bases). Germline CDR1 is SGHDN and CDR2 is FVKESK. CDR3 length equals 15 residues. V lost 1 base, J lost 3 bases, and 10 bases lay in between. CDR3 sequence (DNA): TGTGCCAGCAGCCAAGTTGCGGGACTCTACAATGAGCAGTTCTTC. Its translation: CASSQVAGLYNEQFF.

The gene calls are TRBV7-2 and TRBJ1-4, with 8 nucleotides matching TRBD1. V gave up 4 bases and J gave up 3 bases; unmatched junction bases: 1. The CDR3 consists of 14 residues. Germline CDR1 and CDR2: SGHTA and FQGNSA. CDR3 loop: CASSSTGANEKLFF. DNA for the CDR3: TGTGCCAGCAGCTCGACAGGGGCTAATGAAAAACTGTTTTTT.

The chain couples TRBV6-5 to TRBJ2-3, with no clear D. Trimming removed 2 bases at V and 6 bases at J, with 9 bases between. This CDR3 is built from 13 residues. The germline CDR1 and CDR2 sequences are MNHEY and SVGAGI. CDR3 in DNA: TGTGCCAGCAGTTACCAGGAAAGGGATACGCAGTATTTT. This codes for CASSYQERDTQYF.

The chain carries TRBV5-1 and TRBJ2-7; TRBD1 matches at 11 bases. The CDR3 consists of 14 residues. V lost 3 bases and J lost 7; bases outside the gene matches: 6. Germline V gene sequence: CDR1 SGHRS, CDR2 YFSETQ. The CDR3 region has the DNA TGCGCCAGCAGCTGGAAGGGACAGGGGGTAGAGCAGTACTTC. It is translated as CASSWKGQGVEQYF.